This entry features one T cell receptor (beta chain) sequence. These data originate in a study of shared clonotypes between healthy human individuals. As originally analysed: Junction-only sequences without quality scores were provided by ImmunoSEQ, so filtering was different. The table came from immunoSEQ multiplex PCR; TCRdb's copy has only in-frame clones and leaves some out. V and J calls and clone size are those listed in that table; D and trimming were worked out from the DNA. The table includes roughly 1,500,000 clones, about 98.5% detected once. Sequenced material: naive CD4+ T cells sorted from blood. Indicated subset: CD45RA+ positively selected. The receptor was derived from a man between 25 and 39 years old in good health.

CDR3 nucleotides: TGTGCCAGCAGCTTAGCCCAGCAGGCAGATACGCAGTATTTT. Protein product: CASSLAQQADTQYF. The rearrangement uses TRBV7-9 and TRBJ2-3; D ambiguous. From germline, CDR1 is SEHNR and CDR2 FQNEAQ (reference sequence). Trimming left V 0 bases short and J 4 bases short, with 8 bases between. The CDR3 contains 14 residues.